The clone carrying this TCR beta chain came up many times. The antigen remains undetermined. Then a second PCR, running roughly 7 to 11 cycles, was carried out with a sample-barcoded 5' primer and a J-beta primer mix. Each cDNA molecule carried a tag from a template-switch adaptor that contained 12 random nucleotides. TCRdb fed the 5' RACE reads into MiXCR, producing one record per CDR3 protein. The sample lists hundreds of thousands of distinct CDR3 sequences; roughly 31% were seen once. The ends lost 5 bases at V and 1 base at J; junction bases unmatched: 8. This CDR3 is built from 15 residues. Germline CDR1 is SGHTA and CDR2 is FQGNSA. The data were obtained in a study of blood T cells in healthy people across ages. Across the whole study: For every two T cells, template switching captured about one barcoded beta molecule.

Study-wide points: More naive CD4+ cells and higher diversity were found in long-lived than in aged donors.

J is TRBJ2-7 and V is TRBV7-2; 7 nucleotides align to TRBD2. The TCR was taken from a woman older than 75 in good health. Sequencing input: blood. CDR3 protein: CASSPYGLESYEQYF. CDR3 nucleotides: TGTGCCAGCAGCCCCTACGGACTAGAATCCTACGAGCAGTACTTC.